This T cell receptor (beta chain) was captured by sequencing in a study of monozygotic twins with inflammatory bowel disease. Every TCR library drew on approximately 3.5 ug of total RNA. TCRdb re-called the 5' RACE reads; every CDR3 protein appears as one record, without DNA. The data include some 160,000 distinct CDR3 sequences; the top ten clones carry 7.4%. CDR3 length: 14 residues. Per the germline V gene, CDR1 is SNHLY and CDR2 is FYNNEI. Sequenced material: blood. This receptor was identified in a human donor with ulcerative colitis or Crohn's disease, or a healthy co-twin of an affected twin (not recorded which). The chain couples TRBV2 to TRBJ2-1; TCRdb's D call of TRBD2 is untestable without DNA. CDR3 residues: CASSALTSGGGQFF.